Listed below are T cell receptor beta chains from one sample, sequenced in a study of cytomegalovirus exposure and HLA in healthy donors. Produced via immunoSEQ multiplex PCR; TCRdb's table is partial and in-frame only. The sample lists about 130,000 clones; approximately 80% were seen once. The sequencing sample was made of PBMCs. These receptors came from a woman aged 40 to 49 in good health and CMV-seronegative. Both conserved end residues are part of each CDR3. The D gene is left open where the match is weak. Not every row has a clone size; where given, it reads once, few, many or a size class.

D	V	size	J	DNA	CDR3
TRBD1	TRBV5-1	.	TRBJ2-5	TGCGCCAGCCTCCCGGGGACAGGGGGAGAGACCCAGTACTTC	CASLPGTGGETQYF
.	TRBV11-1	.	TRBJ1-5	TGTGCCAGCAGCCCACAGGAGGGTCAGCCCCAGCATTTT	CASSPQEGQPQHF
.	TRBV9	.	TRBJ2-3	TGTGCCAGCAGCTCGCGCGGGGTGTTAGATACGCAGTATTTT	CASSSRGVLDTQYF
.	TRBV30	.	TRBJ2-3	TGTCCCTGGAGGGAAGGTGAGGGGGCGAGAGATACGCAGTATTTT	CPWREGEGARDTQYF
TRBD1	TRBV5-1	.	TRBJ2-3	TGCGCCAGCAGCTTGGGAAAAGGGACAGGGGGCACAGATACGCAGTATTTT	CASSLGKGTGGTDTQYF
TRBD1	TRBV6-1	medium-sized	TRBJ1-1	TGTGCCAGCAGCTTCAGCGAGGACAGGGGCACTGAAGCTTTCTTT	CASSFSEDRGTEAFF
TRBD2	TRBV9	.	TRBJ2-3	TGTGCCAGCAGCGGAGGACTAGCGGGAGCTGCAGATACGCAGTATTTT	CASSGGLAGAADTQYF
TRBD1	TRBV6-5	.	TRBJ2-7	TGTGCCAGCAGAGGAATGACAGGGAGCTCCTACGAGCAGTACTTC	CASRGMTGSSYEQYF
.	TRBV7-8	.	TRBJ2-3	TGTGCCAGCAGCTTAGCGGGAGGAGACACAGATACGCAGTATTTT	CASSLAGGDTDTQYF
.	TRBV27	.	TRBJ1-5	TGTGCCAGCAGTTTGGGGGGGCGGAGCAATCAGCCCCAGCATTTT	CASSLGGRSNQPQHF
.	TRBV19	.	TRBJ1-5	TGTGCCAGTAGTATAGGAGTGGGCAGCTTATGGAATCAGCCCCAGCATTTT	CASSIGVGSLWNQPQHF
TRBD1	TRBV9	.	TRBJ2-2	TGTGCCAGCAGCGCCTCCAGGGGGCGAACGAACACCGGGGAGCTGTTTTTT	CASSASRGRTNTGELFF
.	TRBV7-7	.	TRBJ2-2	TGTGCTAGCAGCGCAACCGGGACATCGAACACCGGGGAGCTGTTTTTT	CASSATGTSNTGELFF
.	TRBV7-8	.	TRBJ1-1	TGTGCCAGCAGCTTAAGTACTACTGAAGCTTTCTTT	CASSLSTTEAFF
TRBD2	TRBV4-1	.	TRBJ2-7	TGCGCCAGCAGCCAAGGCGGAGGTAGCGGGAGGTTTTCCTACGAGCAGTACTTC	CASSQGGGSGRFSYEQYF
.	TRBV27	few	TRBJ1-5	TGTGCCAGCAGTTGGAGTAGCAATCAGCCCCAGCATTTT	CASSWSSNQPQHF
TRBD1	TRBV5-4	.	TRBJ1-6	TGTGCCAGCAGCTTGAGTGGGGACAGGGCTTCACCCCTCCACTTT	CASSLSGDRASPLHF
TRBD2	TRBV4-3	.	TRBJ2-7	TGCGCCAGCAGCCAAGATTTTCCGGGGGGATACGAGCAGTACTTC	CASSQDFPGGYEQYF
TRBD1	TRBV7-6	.	TRBJ1-2	TGTGCCAGCAGCCCGCAGGGATGGGGGACAGACTACACCTTC	CASSPQGWGTDYTF
.	TRBV29-1	once	TRBJ2-1	TGCAGCGTTGAGTCGAGAAATGAGCAGTTCTTC	CSVESRNEQFF
TRBD1	TRBV28	.	TRBJ1-5	TGTGCCACCAGGGGGGGGGCTAGCAATCAGCCCCAGCATTTT	CATRGGASNQPQHF
TRBD1	TRBV4-2	few	TRBJ1-2	TGTGCCAGCAGCCAAGAACCCATGGGGGGGGGACAGGTGGGGAAGGGCTACACCTTC	CASSQEPMGGGQVGKGYTF
TRBD2	TRBV7-9	.	TRBJ2-7	TGTGCCAGCAGCTCATCGGGAGGGGGCTCCTACGAGCAGTACTTC	CASSSSGGGSYEQYF
TRBD2	TRBV7-7	few	TRBJ2-1	TGTGCTAGCAGCTTAGATCGCGGGAGTGGCAATGAGCAGTTCTTC	CASSLDRGSGNEQFF
.	TRBV7-6	.	TRBJ1-1	TGTGCCAGCAGCTACCCACAGGGAGAAGCTTTCTTT	CASSYPQGEAFF
.	TRBV16	few	TRBJ2-7	TGTGCCAGCAGTCCAGACAGTTACGAGCAGTACTTC	CASSPDSYEQYF
TRBD2	TRBV7-9	.	TRBJ2-3	TGTGCCAGCAGCCCTGGGACTAGCGGCCTCACAGATACGCAGTATTTT	CASSPGTSGLTDTQYF
.	TRBV29-1	.	TRBJ1-4	TGCAGCGCCGTGACAGGCCCAACTAATGAAAAACTGTTTTTT	CSAVTGPTNEKLFF
.	TRBV7-2	.	TRBJ2-2	TGTGCCAGCAGCTTATATAGCGCCGGGGAGCTGTTTTTT	CASSLYSAGELFF